This T cell receptor beta chain emerged from a study of T cell clones after liver transplantation (dated by TCRdb to between 2018 and 2020). General notes on the study: ITN030ST, the source of the samples, was a randomized trial that attempted immunosuppression withdrawal within 2 years of liver transplantation. After a pre-transplant mixed lymphocyte reaction, TCRbeta sequencing was used to pinpoint donor-reactive T cell clones, which were subsequently tracked in post-transplant blood. Third party-reactive TCRbeta sequences were also identified from pre-transplant MLRs to serve as an antigen-independent comparator for donor-reactive sequences. Of the eight recipients, a few were HCV-positive, while the remaining recipients had been transplanted for non-autoimmune, non-viral indications. Subjects received no induction therapy and standard immunosuppression until randomization at 12-24 months post-transplant. To count as tolerant, a recipient had to stay completely off immunosuppression for at least one year without liver enzymes climbing beyond twice the upper limit of normal. Blood samples were collected pre-transplant, pre-randomization before withdrawal, and post-randomization after either complete withdrawal or failed withdrawal. The studied cohort comprised 8 liver transplant recipients, 3 classified as tolerant and 5 as non-tolerant. Summary of the overall study and its limitations: Without allograft tissue specimens, donor-reactive T cells may have migrated into the graft rather than being deleted. In two subjects, low numbers of available donor cells limited the measurable donor-reactive repertoire. When repertoire turnover was taken into account, detection of donor-reactive sequences was significantly reduced in 7 of 8 subjects for CD4 and in 8 of 8 subjects for CD8. The conclusions were preliminary, being limited by small, heterogeneous patient numbers and by non-standardized post-transplant time points. A greater decline was seen for donor-reactive sequences than for third party-reactive sequences, suggesting partial antigen-specific deletion unrelated to withdrawal success. In 5 of 8 subjects, regardless of tolerance or HCV status, circulating donor-reactive CD4 TCRbeta sequences dropped significantly post-transplant.

The sample's time point label, in plain terms: pre-transplant. Unstimulated PBMCs, after thawing, were stained for CD3, CD4 and CD8 and then FACS-sorted into CD3+CD4+ and CD3+CD8+ populations. Randomization to immunosuppression withdrawal applied to every one of the 8 studied subjects. The Qiagen DNeasy Blood and Tissue Kit was used for genomic DNA isolation. High-throughput TCRbeta CDR3 sequencing of frozen genomic DNA was performed by immunoSEQ, including PCR amplification, mapping, bias correction and internal controls. For the original study's pipeline: Productive rearrangements were retained, and unique TCRbeta sequences were defined by the CDR3 nucleotide sequence together with the V and J gene. For classification of a sequence as donor-reactive, at least 5-fold expansion in CFSE-low cells relative to unstimulated pre-transplant cells and a frequency of at least 0.01% were required. Minimum frequency thresholds were set for each subject on the basis of the unstimulated sample with the lowest template count, so that a detection power of at least 90% was ensured. Jensen-Shannon divergence between the top 1000 TCRbeta sequences post-transplant and pre-transplant was used to measure repertoire turnover. Two-sided Fisher's exact tests were used to test for changes in the detection of donor-reactive sequences. Sourced from immuneACCESS, this table was stored by TCRdb with only in-frame sequences that have V and J called. A share of the clones is absent; for the studies checked, an unresolved V gene accounts for under half, and the remainder has no known explanation. V, J and clone size derive from that table, while D and trimming were established from the DNA sequence. The sample table shows about 72,000 clones, and roughly 90% are seen once. The ten top clones hold approximately 2.5% of the sample.

About this clone itself: Its specific antigen is unknown. There are no base qualities to consult, and no much larger clone falls within one base.

Cut back by 0 bases and 8 bases, the V and J ends lie 13 bases apart. There are 15 amino acids in the CDR3, from cysteine to phenylalanine inclusive. CDR3 DNA only is kept here, 45 bases in frame from base 1. Via the germline V gene, CDR1 is LGHNA and CDR2 YSLEER. The source is a human donor who received a liver transplant. Sample: CD4+ T cells from blood, taken before liver transplant. The chain is made from TRBV4-3 and TRBJ1-4; TRBD1 could be the D gene, as 6 bases match. CDR3 loop: CASSQDYRQDEKLFF. The sequenced DNA is TGCGCCAGCAGCCAAGACTACAGACAGGACGAAAAACTGTTTTTT.